This TCR beta chain was recovered during a study of post-analysis software for immune sequencing data. On the study more broadly: The disease courses covered relapsing-remitting, secondary progressive and progressive-relapsing multiple sclerosis. The study's findings and limits: Significantly decreased normalized Chao1 diversity was recorded for multiple sclerosis patients relative to controls. Included in a set of several TRBV segments more frequent in patients than controls were TRBV5-6, TRBV5-1 and TRBV20-1.

Unique molecular identifiers were present in the TCR beta cDNA libraries. Roughly 0.5 million cDNA molecules were obtained from around 0.96 to 9.9 million T cells. Each CDR3 protein is one row after TCRdb ran MiXCR on the PCR reads. The sample holds about 540,000 distinct CDR3 sequences, approximately 31% seen once. CDR1 and CDR2 (germline): SGHDT, YYEEEE. The ends lost 3 bases at V and 9 bases at J; junction bases unmatched: 10. The CDR3 loop spans 15 amino acids. A word on this clonotype: The antigen remains unidentified.

This chain uses TRBV5-6 with TRBJ2-5; TRBD2 agrees at 11 bases. The receptor's source is a girl aged 2-17 years with multiple sclerosis. Sequencing used blood. CDR3: CASSSRRLAGWAQYF. CDR3 bases: TGTGCCAGCAGCTCCCGGCGACTAGCGGGGTGGGCCCAGTACTTC. Variable domain in full (rest from reference TRBV5-6 and TRBJ2-5): DAGVTQSPTHLIKTRGQQVTLRCSPKSGHDTVSWYQQALGQGPQFIFQYYEEEERQRGNFPDRFSGHQFPNYSSELNVNALLLGDSALYLCASSSRRLAGWAQYFGPGTRLLVL.